This T cell receptor beta chain appears in the sequencing data of a study of T-cell reconstitution after alpha-beta-depleted transplantation in children. Per the germline V gene, CDR1 is ENHRY and CDR2 is SYGVKD. V lost 1 base to trimming and J lost 0 bases, with 7 bases between them. The CDR3 has 16 amino acids. Unique molecular identifiers featured in how the TCRbeta library was prepared. TCRdb ran MiXCR on the PCR reads and lists one entry per CDR3 protein. Among 65,000 to 90,000 distinct CDR3 sequences listed, under 13% were seen once. The clonotype was recovered from a boy aged 10-17 years with acute myeloid leukemia, due to receive a stem cell transplant. The chain joins TRBV10-3 to TRBJ1-6; no clear D. Source: PBMCs, taken before TCRalphabeta/CD19-depleted stem cell transplant. The CDR3 loop reads CAISEWASSYNSPLHF. CDR3 DNA sequence: TGTGCCATCAGTGAGTGGGCTAGCTCCTATAATTCACCCCTCCACTTT.